A selection of T cell receptor beta chains follows, all from one sample in a study of blood T cell repertoires in COVID-19. Profiled with immunoSEQ multiplex PCR; TCRdb holds only in-frame clones, not every one. The data hold 200,000 to 250,000 clones, with 70% to 90% observed a single time. Sequenced sample: PBMCs or T cells enriched from blood (not recorded which). These receptors were obtained from a man aged 45 to 65 who had been exposed to COVID-19. CDR3s include the opening cysteine and the closing phenylalanine or tryptophan. Fields, in order: D gene, clone size, J gene, V gene, CDR3 protein, CDR3 DNA. A D gene is named only where the DNA matches it firmly. Size values are once, few and many counts, or a class for expanded clones, and some rows have none.

d_call: .; clone_size: .; j_call: TRBJ1-4; v_call: TRBV7-2; cdr3_aa: CASSLQGSNEKLFF; cdr3_nt: TGTGCCAGCAGCTTACAGGGTTCGAATGAAAAACTGTTTTTT
d_call: .; clone_size: .; j_call: TRBJ1-5; v_call: TRBV10-3; cdr3_aa: CAISPGTNYNQPQHF; cdr3_nt: TGTGCCATCAGTCCCGGGACAAATTACAATCAGCCCCAGCATTTT
d_call: TRBD1; clone_size: .; j_call: TRBJ1-6; v_call: TRBV5-1; cdr3_aa: CASSGTGGSPLHF; cdr3_nt: TGCGCCAGCAGCGGGACAGGAGGTTCACCCCTCCACTTT
d_call: TRBD2; clone_size: few; j_call: TRBJ2-7; v_call: TRBV28; cdr3_aa: CASSGTASSGGPLLYEQYF; cdr3_nt: TGTGCCAGCAGTGGGACAGCCTCTAGCGGGGGGCCTCTCCTCTACGAGCAGTACTTC
d_call: .; clone_size: .; j_call: TRBJ1-2; v_call: TRBV5-1; cdr3_aa: CASRTGPANYGYTF; cdr3_nt: TGCGCCAGCAGGACAGGCCCAGCTAACTATGGCTACACCTTC
d_call: TRBD2; clone_size: .; j_call: TRBJ2-1; v_call: TRBV11-2; cdr3_aa: CASSKLAGGPYNEQFF; cdr3_nt: TGTGCCAGCAGCAAACTAGCGGGGGGGCCATACAATGAGCAGTTCTTC
d_call: TRBD1; clone_size: .; j_call: TRBJ2-5; v_call: TRBV5-8; cdr3_aa: CASSLVGQGETQYF; cdr3_nt: TGTGCCAGCAGCTTGGTGGGACAGGGTGAGACCCAGTACTTC
d_call: .; clone_size: few; j_call: TRBJ2-7; v_call: TRBV7-9; cdr3_aa: CASSYTPGEQYF; cdr3_nt: TGTGCCAGCAGTTACACTCCGGGAGAGCAGTACTTC
d_call: .; clone_size: .; j_call: TRBJ1-4; v_call: TRBV6-5; cdr3_aa: CASRGTPYEKLFF; cdr3_nt: TGTGCCAGCAGGGGGACACCTTATGAAAAACTGTTTTTT
d_call: .; clone_size: .; j_call: TRBJ2-7; v_call: TRBV13; cdr3_aa: CASSLGVEDSSYEQYF; cdr3_nt: TGTGCCAGCAGCTTAGGCGTTGAGGACAGCTCCTACGAGCAGTACTTC
d_call: TRBD1; clone_size: .; j_call: TRBJ2-3; v_call: TRBV19; cdr3_aa: CASSIRQGIDTQYF; cdr3_nt: TGTGCCAGTAGTATACGACAGGGGATAGATACGCAGTATTTT
d_call: .; clone_size: .; j_call: TRBJ2-5; v_call: TRBV5-1; cdr3_aa: CASSLGLQETQYF; cdr3_nt: TGCGCCAGCAGCTTGGGACTGCAAGAGACCCAGTACTTC
d_call: TRBD1; clone_size: .; j_call: TRBJ1-1; v_call: TRBV5-1; cdr3_aa: CASSLEGDSTEAFF; cdr3_nt: TGCGCCAGCAGCTTGGAAGGGGACAGTACTGAAGCTTTCTTT
d_call: .; clone_size: .; j_call: TRBJ1-5; v_call: TRBV28; cdr3_aa: CASSPPMAGQPQHF; cdr3_nt: TGTGCCAGCAGTCCACCCATGGCGGGTCAGCCCCAGCATTTT
d_call: TRBD1; clone_size: .; j_call: TRBJ1-5; v_call: TRBV18; cdr3_aa: CASSLLDRANQPQHF; cdr3_nt: TGTGCCAGCTCACTATTGGACAGGGCTAATCAGCCCCAGCATTTT